The rows below give T cell receptor beta chains drawn from one sample of a study of CD8 T cells in Susac syndrome. TCRdb ran MiXCR on the immunoSEQ multiplex PCR reads and lists one entry per CDR3 protein. Of roughly 110,000 distinct CDR3 sequences in the sample, approximately 93% were seen once. Sequencing was carried out using CD8+ T cells from PBMCs. The source of these receptors is a human donor with Susac syndrome. The conserved cysteine and the conserved F or W are not part of the CDR3 here. Each record gives: V gene, J gene, CDR3 protein.

>TRBV20-1|TRBJ2-1
SARDETAGTTWTNEQF
>TRBV13|TRBJ2-3
ASSDTSGGYTQY
>TRBV13|TRBJ1-2
ASSLGRGGNYGYT
>TRBV18|TRBJ1-5
ASSPQQGGTNQPQH
>TRBV24-1|TRBJ2-2
ATSDYDDTGELF
>TRBV12-3/TRBV12-4|TRBJ2-7
ASSSTTTGHYEQY
>TRBV20-1|TRBJ2-7
SASSSDASSYEQY
>TRBV9|TRBJ2-5
ASSVGQKETQY
>TRBV19|TRBJ1-1
ASSTAQGARDTEAF
>TRBV7-3|TRBJ2-3
ASSSSGGTDTQY
>TRBV19|TRBJ1-2
ASSIGPFYT
>TRBV4-1|TRBJ2-7
ASSQEGDSEQY
>TRBV7-9|TRBJ1-1
ASSPSQSQGAF
>TRBV12-3/TRBV12-4|TRBJ2-4
ASSPGLIELAKNIQY
>TRBV18|TRBJ2-7
ASSPPQGFPYEQY
>TRBV6-5|TRBJ1-1
ASSYPGTGDTEAF
>TRBV7-9|TRBJ2-7
ASSLAGGEGSYEQY
>TRBV24-1|TRBJ1-5
ATSDSAFGQPQH
>TRBV4-3|TRBJ2-7
ASSQGLAGMEGGEQY
>TRBV27|TRBJ1-2
ASSFGTDLNYGYT
>TRBV19|TRBJ2-1
ASSMDRSSYNEQF
>TRBV7-9|TRBJ2-5
ASSSPARRETQY
>TRBV3-1|TRBJ2-1
ASSSEGGGSYNEQF
>TRBV2|TRBJ2-2
ASSEALRGARTGELF
>TRBV11-3|TRBJ2-1
ASSLEDGDNNEQF
>TRBV5-6|TRBJ1-5
ASSLGTGAGQPQH
>TRBV24-1|TRBJ1-5
ATTQEGGTGNQPQH
>TRBV27|TRBJ2-7
ASSLGTSLAYEQY
>TRBV9|TRBJ2-3
ASSVGSDTQY
>TRBV27|TRBJ2-1
ASSFTGGEQF
>TRBV27|TRBJ2-1
ASSKGQAYNEQF
>TRBV6-5|TRBJ2-5
ASSRGPTQETQY
>TRBV3-1|TRBJ2-2
ASSQDGTGQGRTGELF
>TRBV29-1|TRBJ2-6
SVETPSGANVLT
>TRBV6-5|TRBJ1-1
ASREDRYTEAF
>TRBV4-3|TRBJ1-1
ASSQDVEGSTEAF
>TRBV20-1|TRBJ2-3
SARVARGGPSTDTQY